The present T cell receptor beta chain was sequenced within a study of PD-L1 blockade in urothelial cancer. Study overall: Across blood samples, T cells had a median count of 141,255.

TCRdb keeps only in-frame clones here, not all; method: immunoSEQ multiplex PCR. Of around 70,000 clones detected, over 80% appear once; the ten largest clones hold 8% to 10%. Stated time point: pretreatment peripheral blood. Germline assignment: CDR1 MNHNS and CDR2 SASEGT. The ends were cut back, 4 bases at V and 0 bases at J, with 7 bases in the middle. The CDR3 covers 14 residues. The source was PBMCs, collected around atezolizumab (anti-PD-L1) treatment. The TCR sequence derives from a woman between 65 and 79 years old with urothelial cancer. The chain links TRBV6-1 to TRBJ1-5; D is undetermined. In DNA, the CDR3 is TGTGCCAGCAGTGCCTCAGGTAGCAATCAGCCCCAGCATTTT. Translation gives CASSASGSNQPQHF.